This TCR beta chain was identified in a study of graft-versus-host responses after intestinal transplantation. Study results and limitations: The authors found GvH clones in recipient marrow, some appearing first in ileum or blood.

Sequenced by immunoSEQ multiplex PCR; TCRdb stores in-frame clones only, minus some. The table records fewer than 130,000 clones, around 93% of them present only once. Trimming cost V 5 bases and J 3 bases; bases outside gene matches: 4. The germline V gene has CDR1 MNHEY and CDR2 SMNVEV (reference sequence). This CDR3 is 15 amino acids long. This clone came up once. The antigen is undetermined. This TCR derives from a human donor who received an intestinal transplant. The sample consisted of unstimulated CD8+ T cells sorted from spleen or lymph node cells, taken before intestinal transplant. This chain connects TRBV27 to TRBJ2-7; TRBD2 agrees at 13 bases. CDR3 in DNA: TGTGCCAGCAGTCCCGGGACTAGCGGGGTCTACGAGCAGTACTTC. Its protein product is CASSPGTSGVYEQYF.